This note documents a single T cell receptor (beta chain) sequence. With 4 bases removed from V and 1 base from J, the gap between germline ends came to 11 bases. This CDR3 has 15 amino acids. Germline lookup yields CDR1 LGHNA and CDR2 YSLEER. This specimen belongs to a study of low-dose radiotherapy and immunotherapy resistance in tumors. Time point of the sample: after trial treatment. Documented treatment: LDRT plus nivolumab, ipilimumab, low-dose cyclophosphamide and aspirin (RACIN trial). With TRAV- and TRBV-specific primers, first-strand cDNA was made, covering the alpha and beta chains. With a V-primer adapter and a constant-region primer, TCRs were amplified for about 22 PCR cycles. TCRdb re-derived calls from the reads in MiXCR, one entry per CDR3 protein. The data hold some 38,000 distinct CDR3 sequences, with about 20% observed a single time.

The specimen comprised PBMCs, sampled after low-dose radiotherapy plus immunotherapy. V usage is TRBV4-3 and J usage is TRBJ2-4; D remains ambiguous. The source is a female donor with ovarian cancer. CDR3 coding DNA: TGCGCCAGCAGCCCTGGACCCCTGGCCAAAAACATTCAGTACTTC. Translation: CASSPGPLAKNIQYF.